The 9 T cell receptor beta chains below all came from one sample that was sequenced in a study of radiation and T cells in renal cell carcinoma. Time point noted: baseline pretreatment blood. The treatment: 15 Gy SBRT to primary tumor, nephrectomy 4 weeks later. Assay used: immunoSEQ multiplex PCR; TCRdb lists only in-frame clones, some missing. The sample holds 100,000 to 150,000 clones, around 80% seen once. The sample was blood, taken from a patient whose treatment included radiotherapy and nephrectomy. The receptor set was obtained from a woman aged 60-70 years with renal cell carcinoma.

The V call is TRBV18, the J call TRBJ2-1; no definite D call. This CDR3 is 14 amino acids long. Trimming took off 3 bases at V and 5 bases at J, with 11 bases between the two ends. From germline, CDR1 is KGHSH and CDR2 LQKENI. The CDR3 region has the DNA TGTGCCAGCTCACCGCCCCCAGCGAACAATGAGCAGTTCTTC. This codes for CASSPPPANNEQFF.

The V and J genes are TRBV5-1 and TRBJ1-1, with 10 bases identical to TRBD1. The CDR3 extends over 17 amino acids. V gave up 1 base and J gave up 4 bases; unmatched junction bases: 10. The germline V gene encodes CDR1 SGHRS and CDR2 YFSETQ. For the CDR3, the DNA is TGCGCCAGCAGCTTGTCCTTAGGAGGGACAGGGGTCACTGAAGCTTTCTTT. The encoded protein is CASSLSLGGTGVTEAFF.

V usage is TRBV11-2 and J usage is TRBJ2-5; tentatively, D is TRBD1 (5 bases). The V gene's germline CDR1 is SGHAT and CDR2 FQNNGV. The germline V and J ends were trimmed by 1 base and 3 bases, with 15 bases remaining between them. This CDR3 spans 16 amino acids. As DNA, the CDR3 is TGTGCCAGCAGCTTAGCTTCGGCAGGGCGGAAAGAGACCCAGTACTTC. This translates into CASSLASAGRKETQYF.

As regards this clone: Other DNA sequences in the same sample also yield this CDR3. The V call is TRBV10-3, the J call TRBJ2-7; tentatively, D is TRBD1 (5 bases). The CDR3 runs 12 residues. Trimming shortened V by 4 bases and J by 3 bases, and 7 bases separated the two germline ends. Germline CDR1 reads ENHRY; CDR2 reads SYGVKD. CDR3 sequence: CAISATVYEQYF. The CDR3 DNA is TGTGCCATCAGTGCGACAGTCTACGAGCAGTACTTC.

V gene TRBV7-6 combines with J gene TRBJ2-3; a possible D gene is TRBD1 (6 bases). CDR1 is SGHVS and CDR2 is FNYEAQ in the germline V gene. V lost 2 bases and J lost 0, with 15 bases in between. The CDR3 covers 17 residues. The CDR3 DNA follows: TGTGCCAGCAGCTTACCGGGTGGGGGCCCTAGCACAGATACGCAGTATTTT. Translation gives CASSLPGGGPSTDTQYF.

Turning to this clone: The sample carries other DNA sequences with the same CDR3. The CDR3: CASSPGTSYEQYF. CDR3 DNA sequence: TGTGCCAGCTCACCAGGGACTAGCTACGAGCAGTACTTC. J is TRBJ2-7 and V is TRBV18; 8 nucleotides line up with TRBD2. The CDR3 runs 13 residues. Losses at the gene ends were 2 bases for V and 3 bases for J; bases not matched to a gene: 0. Per the germline V gene, CDR1 is KGHSH and CDR2 is LQKENI.

The V gene is TRBV28, the J gene TRBJ1-5; 8 bases agree with TRBD1. The CDR3 loop spans 15 amino acids. CDR1 is MDHEN and CDR2 is SYDVKM in the germline V gene. V gave up 8 bases and J gave up 2 bases; unmatched junction bases: 8. In DNA, the CDR3 is TGTGCCAGCCTTACAACGGGACAGGGCAATCAGCCCCAGCATTTT. Encoded protein: CASLTTGQGNQPQHF.

In its sample, this clone was seen a few times. The chain combines TRBV6-5 with TRBJ2-1; D is uncertain. The CDR3 consists of 15 residues. The V and J ends lost 2 bases and 8 bases respectively, with 16 bases between them. CDR1 and CDR2 (germline): MNHEY, SVGAGI. CDR3 sequence reads: CASSYAPNIDDEQFF. The CDR3, as DNA: TGTGCCAGCAGTTACGCACCCAACATCGACGATGAGCAGTTCTTC.

The rearrangement uses TRBV9 and TRBJ1-6; D not certain. V lost 4 bases and J lost 11, with 16 bases in between. The CDR3 extends over 14 amino acids. Germline V gene lookup returns CDR1 SGDLS and CDR2 YYNGEE. CDR3 in amino acids: CASSRASPGAPLHF. The CDR3 DNA follows: TGTGCCAGCAGCCGCGCCTCCCCCGGGGCACCCCTCCACTTT.